These T cell receptor beta chains were read from a single sample in a study of blood T cell repertoires in COVID-19. Assay used: immunoSEQ multiplex PCR; TCRdb lists only in-frame clones, some missing. The sample yields 170,000 or so clones, approximately 83% seen once. What was sequenced was peripheral blood. These receptor sequences come from a man between 50 and 59 years old with active or convalescent COVID-19. Each CDR3 is given with its conserved first and last residue. The D gene is left open where the match is weak. Where a row states a size, it is once, few, many or the class of an expanded clone; other rows omit it.

j_gene | d_gene | abundance | v_gene | CDR3aa | CDR3nt
TRBJ2-3 | NA | NA | TRBV7-6 | CASSLFSWGPTSTDTQYF | TGTGCCAGCAGCTTATTTTCTTGGGGGCCTACGAGCACAGATACGCAGTATTTT
TRBJ1-4 | TRBD1 | NA | TRBV29-1 | CSVGGDSNEKLFF | TGCAGCGTTGGAGGGGACAGTAATGAAAAACTGTTTTTT
TRBJ1-1 | TRBD1 | NA | TRBV2 | CASSTTGASEAFF | TGTGCCAGCAGTACAACAGGGGCTAGTGAAGCTTTCTTT
TRBJ2-7 | TRBD2 | NA | TRBV27 | CASSRGVANYEQYF | TGTGCCAGCAGCCGGGGGGTAGCTAACTACGAGCAGTACTTC
TRBJ1-3 | TRBD1 | NA | TRBV5-4 | CASSSDRGPGNTIYF | TGTGCCAGCAGCTCAGACAGGGGGCCGGGAAACACCATATATTTT
TRBJ1-1 | NA | NA | TRBV5-1 | CASSFEGWGTEAFF | TGCGCCAGCAGCTTCGAGGGCTGGGGCACTGAAGCTTTCTTT
TRBJ2-7 | NA | once | TRBV3-1/TRBV3-2 | CASSQQQNEQYF | TGTGCCAGCAGCCAACAACAGAACGAGCAGTACTTC
TRBJ2-2 | NA | NA | TRBV3-1/TRBV3-2 | CASSRRGGENTGELFF | TGTGCCAGCAGCCGGCGCGGGGGCGAGAACACCGGGGAGCTGTTTTTT
TRBJ1-2 | NA | few | TRBV29-1 | CSAQTTGDGYTF | TGCAGCGCTCAGACGACGGGGGATGGCTACACCTTC
TRBJ2-5 | NA | NA | TRBV25-1 | CASSEYKGGQETQYF | TGTGCCAGCAGTGAATATAAAGGCGGCCAAGAGACCCAGTACTTC
TRBJ2-5 | NA | NA | TRBV5-1 | CASREGGQRKETQYF | TGCGCCAGCAGGGAGGGCGGGCAGAGAAAAGAGACCCAGTACTTC
TRBJ1-4 | TRBD1 | NA | TRBV28 | CASSLHQGASTNEKLFF | TGTGCCAGCAGTTTACACCAGGGGGCGTCAACTAATGAAAAACTGTTTTTT
TRBJ2-7 | NA | NA | TRBV28 | CASRPSGLVYEQYF | TGTGCCAGCAGGCCTTCCGGGTTGGTCTACGAGCAGTACTTC
TRBJ2-7 | TRBD2 | NA | TRBV19 | CATRGLAAYEQYF | TGTGCCACCAGGGGACTAGCGGCCTACGAGCAGTACTTC
TRBJ2-3 | NA | NA | TRBV24-1 | CATSDPQGSLADTQYF | TGTGCCACCAGTGACCCGCAGGGCAGTTTGGCAGATACGCAGTATTTT
TRBJ1-2 | TRBD1 | NA | TRBV7-2 | CASSLGGTGTYGYTF | TGTGCCAGCAGCTTAGGCGGGACAGGGACCTATGGCTACACCTTC